This TCR beta chain was sequenced for a study of blood T cells in healthy people across ages. Next came a second PCR, run for about 6 to 12 cycles, which used a sample-barcoded 5' primer along with a J-beta primer mix. Each of the samples gave a minimum of 3 million paired-end reads that contained CDR3. TCRdb itself ran the 5' RACE reads through MiXCR, one entry per CDR3 protein. This sample has more than 700,000 distinct CDR3 sequences, with about half found just once. Every participating donor contributed 9.5 to 10 milliliters of peripheral blood through a draw. Note on this clonotype: The antigen is not known.

CDR1 and CDR2 (germline): SGHRS, YFSETQ. Trimming removed 1 base from V and 2 bases from J, with 11 bases in between. This CDR3 region has 15 residues. Study-wide results and limits: A conclusive naive versus antigen-experienced comparison was prevented by the unsorted PBMCs.

The clonotype comes from a man older than 75 in good health. The chain carries TRBV5-1 and TRBJ2-3; tentatively, D is TRBD2 (6 bases). The sample comprised blood. Here the CDR3 reads CASSLPEGPTDTQYF. CDR3 nucleotide sequence: TGCGCCAGCAGCTTGCCGGAGGGCCCCACAGATACGCAGTATTTT.